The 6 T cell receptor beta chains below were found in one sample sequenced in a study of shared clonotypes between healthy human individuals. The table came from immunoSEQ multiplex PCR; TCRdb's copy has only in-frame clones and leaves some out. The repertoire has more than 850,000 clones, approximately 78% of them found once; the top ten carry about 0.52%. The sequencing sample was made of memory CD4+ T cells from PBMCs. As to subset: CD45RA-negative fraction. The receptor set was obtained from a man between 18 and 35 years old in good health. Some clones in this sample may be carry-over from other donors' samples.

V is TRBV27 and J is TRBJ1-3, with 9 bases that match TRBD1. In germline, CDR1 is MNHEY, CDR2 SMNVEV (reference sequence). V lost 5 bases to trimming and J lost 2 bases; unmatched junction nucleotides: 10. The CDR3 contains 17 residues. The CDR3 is CASSPYPGTGTGNTIYF. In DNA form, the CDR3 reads TGTGCCAGCAGTCCTTACCCTGGGACAGGGACTGGAAACACCATATATTTT.

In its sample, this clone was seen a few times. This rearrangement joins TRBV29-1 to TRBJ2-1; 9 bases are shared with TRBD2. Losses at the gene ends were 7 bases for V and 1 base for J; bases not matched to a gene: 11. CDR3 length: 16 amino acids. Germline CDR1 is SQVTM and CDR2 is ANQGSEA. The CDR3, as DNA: TGCAGCGGGGGGGGAGCGGGAGGACGATCCTACAATGAGCAGTTCTTC. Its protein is CSGGGAGGRSYNEQFF.

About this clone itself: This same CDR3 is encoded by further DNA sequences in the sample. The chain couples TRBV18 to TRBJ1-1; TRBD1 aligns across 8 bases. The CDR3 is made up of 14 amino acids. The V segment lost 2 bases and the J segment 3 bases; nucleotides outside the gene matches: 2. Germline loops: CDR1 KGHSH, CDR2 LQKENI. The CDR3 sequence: CASSPGTGYTEAFF. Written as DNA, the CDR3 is TGTGCCAGCTCACCAGGGACAGGATACACTGAAGCTTTCTTT. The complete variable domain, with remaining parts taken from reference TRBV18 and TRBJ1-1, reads NAGVMQNPRHLVRRRGQEARLRCSPMKGHSHVYWYRQLPEEGLKFMVYLQKENIIDESGMPKERFSAEFPKEGPSILRIQQVVRGDSAAYFCASSPGTGYTEAFFGQGTRLTVV.

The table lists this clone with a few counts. Written as DNA, the CDR3 is TGTGCCAGCTGGGGTTTGGGGCAGGATAATTCACCCCTCCACTTT. It translates to CASWGLGQDNSPLHF. The chain has TRBV6-6 and TRBJ1-6; D may be TRBD1 (5 bases). This CDR3 spans 15 amino acids. Looked up from germline, CDR1 is MNHNY and CDR2 is SVGAGI (reference sequence). V gave up 8 bases and J gave up 5 bases, with 16 bases separating them.

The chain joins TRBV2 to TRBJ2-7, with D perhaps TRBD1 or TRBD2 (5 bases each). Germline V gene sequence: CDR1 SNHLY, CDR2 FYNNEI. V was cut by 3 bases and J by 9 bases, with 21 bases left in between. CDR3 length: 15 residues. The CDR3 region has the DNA TGTGCCAGCAGTGAGGGGACCAGTCGTCTATCGGGGCAGTACTTC. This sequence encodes CASSEGTSRLSGQYF.

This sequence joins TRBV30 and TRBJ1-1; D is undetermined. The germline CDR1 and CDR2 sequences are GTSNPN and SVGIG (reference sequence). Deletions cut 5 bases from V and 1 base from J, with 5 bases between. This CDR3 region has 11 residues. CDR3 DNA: TGTGCCTGGGTTAAGAACACTGAAGCTTTCTTT. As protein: CAWVKNTEAFF.